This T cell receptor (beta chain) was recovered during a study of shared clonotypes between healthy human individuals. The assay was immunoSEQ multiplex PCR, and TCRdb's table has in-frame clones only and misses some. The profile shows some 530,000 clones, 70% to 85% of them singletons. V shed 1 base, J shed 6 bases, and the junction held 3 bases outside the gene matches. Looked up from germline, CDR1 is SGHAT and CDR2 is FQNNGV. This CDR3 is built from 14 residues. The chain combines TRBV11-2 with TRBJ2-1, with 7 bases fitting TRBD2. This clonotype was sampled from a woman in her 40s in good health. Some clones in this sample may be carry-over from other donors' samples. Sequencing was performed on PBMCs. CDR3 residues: CASSLASGLNEQFF. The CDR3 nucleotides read TGTGCCAGCAGCTTAGCTAGCGGCCTCAATGAGCAGTTCTTC.